The 19 T cell receptor beta chains below were found in one sample sequenced in a study of early T cells in non-severe SARS-CoV-2 infection. MiXCR, run by TCRdb on the 5' RACE reads, gives a single entry per CDR3 protein. The sample has 55,000 or so distinct CDR3 sequences, roughly 10% seen once. The sequenced sample consisted of whole blood. The receptors come from an adult who was a healthcare worker with PCR-confirmed SARS-CoV-2 infection or an uninfected control (not recorded which).

This rearrangement joins TRBV7-9 to TRBJ2-7; TRBD1 or TRBD2 may be the D gene (6 bases each). The ends were cut back, 4 bases at V and 2 bases at J, with 18 bases in the middle. Germline values: CDR1 SEHNR, CDR2 FQNEAQ (reference sequence). The CDR3 is 16 residues long. CDR3 residues: CASSSSIRGLTYEQYF. The CDR3 nucleotides read TGTGCCAGCAGCTCCTCTATCAGGGGACTTACCTACGAGCAGTACTTC.

The V and J genes are TRBV5-6 and TRBJ1-1, with 7 bases identical to TRBD1. Germline CDR1 and CDR2: SGHDT and YYEEEE. CDR3 length: 14 residues. The V segment lost 6 bases and the J segment 2 bases; nucleotides outside the gene matches: 7. The CDR3 loop reads CASTFTGVNTEAFF. The DNA for the CDR3 is TGTGCCAGCACCTTTACAGGGGTTAACACTGAAGCTTTCTTT.

This clonotype was recorded once. V usage is TRBV9 and J usage is TRBJ2-5; D tentatively fits TRBD1 or TRBD2 (5 bases each). CDR3 length: 13 residues. V lost 0 bases, J lost 5 bases, and 8 bases lay in between. The germline CDR1 and CDR2 sequences are SGDLS and YYNGEE. CDR3 residues: CASSVDWGETQYF. The CDR3 DNA reads TGTGCCAGCAGCGTAGATTGGGGGGAGACCCAGTACTTC.

The rearrangement joins TRBV6-6 to TRBJ2-1; TRBD2 aligns across 8 bases. Per the germline V gene, CDR1 is MNHNY and CDR2 is SVGAGI (reference sequence). This CDR3 comprises 16 residues. The V and J ends lost 4 bases and 5 bases, in that order; junction bases with no gene match: 10. The chain's CDR3 is CASSSLSGGGHNEQFF. CDR3 DNA: TGTGCCAGCAGTTCCCTTTCGGGGGGGGGCCACAATGAGCAGTTCTTC.

This clonotype occurred a few times. A junction boundary mismatches the germline segment, possibly from a read error. The chain is built from TRBV18 and TRBJ2-7; 10 positions agree with TRBD1. There are 13 residues in the CDR3. Germline assignment: CDR1 KGHSH and CDR2 LQKENI. CDR3 residues: CASSLGTGEMEDF. The CDR3 region has the DNA TGTGCCAGCTCCCTAGGGACAGGGGAAATGGAGGACTTC.

The gene calls are TRBV5-1 and TRBJ2-7; D ambiguous. CDR3 length equals 12 residues. V gave up 0 bases and J gave up 3 bases, with 4 bases separating them. Germline CDR1 SGHRS, CDR2 YFSETQ. Written as DNA, the CDR3 is TGCGCCAGCAGCTTGGTTCGCTACGAGCAGTACTTC. Its protein is CASSLVRYEQYF.

This clonotype appeared a few times. The chain employs TRBV5-4 and TRBJ2-1; D possibly corresponds to TRBD2 (6 bases). Germline CDR1 and CDR2: SGHNT and YYREEE (reference sequence). V was clipped by 4 bases and J by 8 bases, with 13 bases between them. This CDR3 region has 13 residues. CDR3 protein: CASSRDFTDEQFF. DNA of the CDR3: TGTGCCAGCAGCCGGGACTTCACGGATGAGCAGTTCTTC. Drawing the rest from reference TRBV5-4 and TRBJ2-1, the complete variable domain is ETGVTQSPTHLIKTRGQQVTLRCSSQSGHNTVSWYQQALGQGPQFIFQYYREEENGRGNFPPRFSGLQFPNYSSELNVNALELDDSALYLCASSRDFTDEQFFGPGTRLTVL.

The rearrangement joins TRBV4-1 to TRBJ2-7; 7 bases are a match to TRBD1. Trimming at V came to 2 bases and at J to 3 bases, leaving 1 base not matched to a gene. The CDR3 is 13 amino acids. Germline V gives CDR1 MGHRA, CDR2 YSYEKL. The CDR3 loop reads CASSQTGVYEQYF. For the CDR3, the DNA is TGCGCCAGCAGCCAAACAGGGGTCTACGAGCAGTACTTC.

This clonotype was detected many times. V gene TRBV29-1 combines with J gene TRBJ2-6, with D maybe TRBD1 (5 bases). Trimming left V 6 bases short and J 0 bases short, with 12 bases between. Germline lookup yields CDR1 SQVTM and CDR2 ANQGSEA. The CDR3 is 15 amino acids. The CDR3 DNA reads TGCAGCGTGAAAGTCGACAGCTCTGGGGCCAACGTCCTGACTTTC. Its protein is CSVKVDSSGANVLTF.

The chain employs TRBV6-6 and TRBJ1-1, with D maybe TRBD1 (5 bases). The CDR3 spans 14 residues. Trimming pared 4 bases from V and 7 bases from J, leaving 16 bases between. Germline V lookup: CDR1 MNHNY, CDR2 SVGAGI (reference sequence). CDR3 region: CASSSPTVYLEAFF. DNA of the CDR3: TGTGCCAGCAGTTCCCCGACAGTGTACCTTGAAGCTTTCTTT.

There are a few counts of this clonotype. The rearrangement uses TRBV6-5 and TRBJ2-1; 9 nucleotides match TRBD2. The CDR3 contains 14 residues. The germline V gene has CDR1 MNHEY and CDR2 SVGAGI. The V gene end was trimmed by 10 bases and the J gene end by 5 bases; junction bases not matched to a gene: 9. CDR3 amino acids: CATTSLAGNNEQFF. CDR3 nucleotide sequence: TGTGCCACCACCTCCCTAGCGGGGAACAATGAGCAGTTCTTC.

This clonotype was seen ten or more times. The rearrangement joins TRBV7-2 to TRBJ2-5, with 7 bases matching TRBD1. The CDR3 length is 16 residues. Germline assignment: CDR1 SGHTA and CDR2 FQGNSA. After removal of 6 bases from V and 1 base from J, the junction contained 11 bases not matched to a gene. CDR3: CASSRWGTDSQETQYF. As DNA, the CDR3 is TGTGCCAGCAGTCGCTGGGGGACAGATTCCCAAGAGACCCAGTACTTC.

This clonotype was observed a few times. V is TRBV19 and J is TRBJ1-5; TRBD1 might be the D (5 bases). Deletions cut 6 bases from V and 0 bases from J, with 15 bases between. Germline V gene sequence: CDR1 LNHDA, CDR2 SQIVND (reference sequence). The CDR3 spans 16 residues. The CDR3 protein is CASSPDRRASNQPQHF. CDR3 in DNA: TGTGCCAGTAGCCCCGATCGCAGGGCTAGCAATCAGCCCCAGCATTTT. Looking up the rest from reference TRBV19 and TRBJ1-5 gives the full variable domain: DGGITQSPKYLFRKEGQNVTLSCEQNLNHDAMYWYRQDPGQGLRLIYYSQIVNDFQKGDIAEGYSVSREKKESFPLTVTSAQKNPTAFYLCASSPDRRASNQPQHFGDGTRLSIL.

This clonotype was seen ten or more times. This chain uses TRBV5-1 with TRBJ2-7; perhaps TRBD2 as D (5 bases). With 0 bases removed from V and 1 base from J, the gap between germline ends came to 14 bases. Germline values: CDR1 SGHRS, CDR2 YFSETQ. This CDR3 comprises 16 residues. The CDR3 loop reads CASSLGFYGKSYEQYF. The DNA of the CDR3 is TGCGCCAGCAGCTTGGGGTTTTACGGGAAATCCTACGAGCAGTACTTC.

This clonotype was observed many times. An end of the junction does not agree with germline; a read error may underlie this. The chain is built from TRBV7-7 and TRBJ2-7; 7 bases agree with TRBD2. CDR1 SSHAT and CDR2 FNYEAQ come from the germline V gene (reference sequence). The CDR3 consists of 13 residues. The CDR3 is CASSPGGGSEQYF. The CDR3 DNA is TGTGCTAGCAGCCCGGGCGGGGGTAGCGAGCAGTACTTC.

In this sample, this clonotype turned up many times. The V and J genes are TRBV5-1 and TRBJ2-5; 12 positions match TRBD2. The CDR3 contains 17 residues. In germline, CDR1 is SGHRS, CDR2 YFSETQ. V lost 3 bases to trimming and J lost 2 bases; unmatched junction nucleotides: 8. This chain's CDR3 is CASSSVLAGGRQETQYF. In DNA form, the CDR3 reads TGCGCCAGCAGCTCCGTACTAGCGGGAGGACGGCAAGAGACCCAGTACTTC.

This clonotype was seen more than once but under ten times. The rearrangement uses TRBV9 and TRBJ2-2, with D perhaps matching TRBD2 (5 bases). The CDR3 has 16 amino acids. Germline V gene data show CDR1 as SGDLS and CDR2 as YYNGEE. Trimming cost V 4 bases and J 4 bases, with 17 bases left between them. Here the CDR3 reads CASSNRGAGGTGELFF. The CDR3 DNA is TGTGCCAGCAGCAACCGGGGTGCGGGCGGCACCGGGGAGCTGTTTTTT.

This clonotype was counted many times. The genes are TRBV10-3 and TRBJ2-2; D gene ambiguous. CDR1 is ENHRY, CDR2 SYGVKD, per germline. The CDR3 sequence is 14 residues long. Trimming shortened V by 5 bases and J by 1 base, and 8 bases separated the two germline ends. The CDR3 region is CAISQRGNTGELFF. Here the CDR3 DNA reads TGTGCCATCAGTCAGCGAGGGAACACCGGGGAGCTGTTTTTT.

This clonotype was counted many times. The genes are TRBV7-9 and TRBJ1-1; D might be TRBD1 (5 bases). The CDR3 is made up of 14 amino acids. V gave up 7 bases and J gave up 5 bases, with 17 bases separating them. Germline CDR1 and CDR2: SEHNR and FQNEAQ (reference sequence). The CDR3 protein is CASTEGTVRTEAFF. In DNA form, the CDR3 reads TGTGCCAGCACCGAAGGGACTGTAAGGACTGAAGCTTTCTTT. The entire variable domain, with the rest obtained from reference TRBV7-9 and TRBJ1-1, is as follows: DTGVSQNPRHKITKRGQNVTFRCDPISEHNRLYWYRQTLGQGPEFLTYFQNEAQLEKSRLLSDRFSAERPKGSFSTLEIQRTEQGDSAMYLCASTEGTVRTEAFFGQGTRLTVV.